One and the same sample provided the 12 T cell receptor beta chains below, sequenced in a study of identical twins. TCRdb itself ran the 5' RACE reads through MiXCR, one entry per CDR3 protein. The profile shows roughly 230,000 distinct CDR3 sequences, about 8.5% of them singletons. The sample also formed part of further work on yellow fever vaccine responses in identical twins.

What was sequenced was CD8+ T cells sorted from blood. Receptors were obtained from a young woman in good health.

This clonotype showed up many times. This chain joins TRBV6-4 and TRBJ2-3; D is tentatively TRBD1 or TRBD2 (5 bases each). This CDR3 contains 15 residues. V was shortened by 3 bases and J by 0 bases, with 10 bases between the two germline ends. Germline V gives CDR1 MRHNA, CDR2 SNTAGT. DNA for the CDR3: TGTGCCAGCAGTGAGGGACCGTCTAGCACAGATACGCAGTATTTT. Translated, it gives CASSEGPSSTDTQYF.

This clonotype was picked up a small number of times. The V call is TRBV28, the J call TRBJ2-6; D is unresolved. The CDR3 is 15 residues long. Germline loops: CDR1 MDHEN, CDR2 SYDVKM. The V gene lost 3 bases and the J gene lost 2 bases, with 8 bases spanning the gap. For the CDR3, the DNA is TGTGCCAGCAGTTTTCCCCCCCCTGGGGCCAACGTCCTGACTTTC. The encoded protein is CASSFPPPGANVLTF.

V usage is TRBV27 and J usage is TRBJ2-1; the match to TRBD1 covers 11 bases. The V segment lost 11 bases and the J segment 6 bases; nucleotides outside the gene matches: 9. Germline CDR1 reads MNHEY; CDR2 reads SMNVEV (reference sequence). This CDR3 is 14 amino acids long. The CDR3 DNA reads TGTGCCGCCAAACCCGGGACAGGGGGCAATGAGCAGTTCTTC. This sequence encodes CAAKPGTGGNEQFF.

This clonotype was seen at least ten times. The chain combines TRBV12-3 or TRBV12-4 with TRBJ2-1; D call uncertain. The V end was cut by 3 bases, the J end by 11 bases, with 11 bases between. The CDR3 runs 12 residues. This CDR3 is CASSFNLPQQFF. CDR3 bases: TGTGCCAGCAGTTTTAACCTCCCCCAGCAGTTCTTC.

The V and J genes are TRBV6-1 and TRBJ2-7; TRBD2 might be the D (5 bases). The germline V gene has CDR1 MNHNS and CDR2 SASEGT. The CDR3 is made up of 13 amino acids. The V end lost 8 bases, the J end lost 1 base, and 12 bases lay between the germline ends. The CDR3 DNA follows: TGTGCCAGCCAAAGGAGGTCTTCCTACGAGCAGTACTTC. Its protein is CASQRRSSYEQYF.

This chain connects TRBV7-9 to TRBJ2-7; 7 nucleotides match TRBD1. With 6 bases clipped from V and 7 bases from J, the junction kept 15 bases outside the gene matches. In germline, CDR1 is SEHNR, CDR2 FQNEAQ (reference sequence). CDR3 length: 15 residues. The CDR3 coding sequence is TGTGCCAGCAGTCCACAGGGGACGTTGTTCATGGAGCAGTACTTC. This sequence encodes CASSPQGTLFMEQYF.

This clonotype was recorded at least ten times. The V and J genes are TRBV7-2 and TRBJ2-7; 9 bases are shared with TRBD2. CDR1 and CDR2 (germline): SGHTA, FQGNSA. Trimming removed 2 bases from V and 6 bases from J; junction bases left unmatched: 8. The CDR3 covers 15 residues. The CDR3 sequence is CASSLPTSGGFEQYF. The CDR3 coding sequence is TGTGCCAGCAGCTTACCGACTAGCGGCGGTTTCGAGCAGTACTTC.

The chain couples TRBV5-1 to TRBJ1-4, with unresolved D. The CDR3 loop spans 15 amino acids. The V and J ends lost 0 bases and 5 bases respectively, with 11 bases between them. CDR1 SGHRS and CDR2 YFSETQ come from the germline V gene. The CDR3 loop reads CASSLGEEVNEKLFF. CDR3 sequence (DNA): TGCGCCAGCAGCTTGGGGGAGGAAGTAAATGAAAAACTGTTTTTT.

This clonotype was seen a few times. V usage is TRBV28 and J usage is TRBJ2-3; D is perhaps TRBD1 (5 bases). V shed 3 bases and J shed 1 base, with 11 bases lying between them. Germline V lookup: CDR1 MDHEN, CDR2 SYDVKM. The CDR3 runs to 15 residues. CDR3 protein: CASSLVLGRTDTQYF. CDR3 DNA: TGTGCCAGCAGTTTGGTTCTGGGGCGCACAGATACGCAGTATTTT.

This chain uses TRBV6-1 with TRBJ2-5; D is possibly TRBD1 (6 bases). The CDR3 spans 13 residues. The germline V gene has CDR1 MNHNS and CDR2 SASEGT. V gave up 6 bases and J gave up 2 bases, with 10 bases separating them. CDR3 protein: CASSRQEQETQYF. DNA for the CDR3: TGTGCCAGCAGCCGACAGGAACAAGAGACCCAGTACTTC.

This clonotype was found a few times. V usage is TRBV29-1 and J usage is TRBJ1-1; D perhaps matches TRBD1 (5 bases). Trimming shortened V by 6 bases and J by 8 bases, and 19 bases separated the two germline ends. This CDR3 spans 13 amino acids. Germline V gives CDR1 SQVTM, CDR2 ANQGSEA. The CDR3 coding sequence is TGCAGCGTGGGGGGACTAGCGGGGACCGAAGCTTTCTTT. This codes for CSVGGLAGTEAFF. The full variable domain, rest sourced from reference TRBV29-1 and TRBJ1-1, is SAVISQKPSRDICQRGTSLTIQCQVDSQVTMMFWYRQQPGQSLTLIATANQGSEATYESGFVIDKFPISRPNLTFSTLTVSNMSPEDSSIYLCSVGGLAGTEAFFGQGTRLTVV.

In DNA, the CDR3 is TGTGCCAGCAGTGAAACTCGACAGCCCGGAGCCTACGAGCAGTACTTC. This sequence encodes CASSETRQPGAYEQYF. The rearrangement links TRBV25-1 to TRBJ2-7, with a tentative D call TRBD1 (5 bases). The germline V and J ends were trimmed by 2 bases and 2 bases, with 16 bases remaining between them. The CDR3 loop spans 16 amino acids. Germline V CDR1 and CDR2: MGHDK, SYGVNS.